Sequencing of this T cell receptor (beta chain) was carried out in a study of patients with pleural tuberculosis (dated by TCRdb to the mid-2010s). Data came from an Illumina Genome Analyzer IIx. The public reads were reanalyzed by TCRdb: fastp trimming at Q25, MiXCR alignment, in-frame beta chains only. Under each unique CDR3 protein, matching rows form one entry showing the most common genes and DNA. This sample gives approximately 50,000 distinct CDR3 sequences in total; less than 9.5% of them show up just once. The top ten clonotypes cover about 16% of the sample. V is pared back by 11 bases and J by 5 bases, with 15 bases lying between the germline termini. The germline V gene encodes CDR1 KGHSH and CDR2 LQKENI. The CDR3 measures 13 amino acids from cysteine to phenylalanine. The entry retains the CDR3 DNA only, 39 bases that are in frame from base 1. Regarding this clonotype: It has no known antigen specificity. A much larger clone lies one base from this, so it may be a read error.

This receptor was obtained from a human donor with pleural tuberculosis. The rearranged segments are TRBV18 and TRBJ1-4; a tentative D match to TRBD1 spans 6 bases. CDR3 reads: CAGARGTNEKLFF. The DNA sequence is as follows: TGTGCCGGCGCAAGGGGGACAAATGAAAAACTGTTTTTT.